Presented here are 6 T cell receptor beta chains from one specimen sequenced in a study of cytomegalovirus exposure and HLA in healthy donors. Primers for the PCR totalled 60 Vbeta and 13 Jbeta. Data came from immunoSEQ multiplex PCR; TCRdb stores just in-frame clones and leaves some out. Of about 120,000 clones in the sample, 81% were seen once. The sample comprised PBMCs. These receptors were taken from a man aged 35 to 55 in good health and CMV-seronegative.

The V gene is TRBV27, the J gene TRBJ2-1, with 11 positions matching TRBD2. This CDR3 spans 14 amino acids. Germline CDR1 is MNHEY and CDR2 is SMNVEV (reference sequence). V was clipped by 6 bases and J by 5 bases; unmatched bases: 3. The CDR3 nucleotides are TGTGCCAGCAGGACTAGCGGGATTGACAATGAGCAGTTCTTC. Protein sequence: CASRTSGIDNEQFF.

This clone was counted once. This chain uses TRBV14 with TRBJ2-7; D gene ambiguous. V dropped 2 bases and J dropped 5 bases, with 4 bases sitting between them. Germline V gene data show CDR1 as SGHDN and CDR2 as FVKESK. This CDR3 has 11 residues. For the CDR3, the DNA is TGTGCCAGCAGCCAATTTAACGAGCAGTACTTC. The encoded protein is CASSQFNEQYF. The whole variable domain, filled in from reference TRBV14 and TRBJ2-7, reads EAGVTQFPSHSVIEKGQTVTLRCDPISGHDNLYWYRRVMGKEIKFLLHFVKESKQDESGMPNNRFLAERTGGTYSTLKVQPAELEDSGVYFCASSQFNEQYFGPGTRLTVT.

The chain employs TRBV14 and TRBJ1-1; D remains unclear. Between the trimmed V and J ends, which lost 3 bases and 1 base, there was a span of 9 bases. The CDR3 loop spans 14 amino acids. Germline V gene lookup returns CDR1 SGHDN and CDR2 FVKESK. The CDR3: CASSQLRGNTEAFF. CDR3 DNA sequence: TGTGCCAGCAGCCAGCTCCGGGGGAACACTGAAGCTTTCTTT.

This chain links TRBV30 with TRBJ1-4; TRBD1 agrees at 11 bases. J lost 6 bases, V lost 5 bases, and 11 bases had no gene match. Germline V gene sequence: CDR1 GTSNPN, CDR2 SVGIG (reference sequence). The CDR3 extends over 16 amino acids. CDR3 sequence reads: CAWGIGTGGPDEKLFF. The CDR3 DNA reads TGTGCCTGGGGCATCGGGACAGGGGGACCGGATGAAAAACTGTTTTTT.

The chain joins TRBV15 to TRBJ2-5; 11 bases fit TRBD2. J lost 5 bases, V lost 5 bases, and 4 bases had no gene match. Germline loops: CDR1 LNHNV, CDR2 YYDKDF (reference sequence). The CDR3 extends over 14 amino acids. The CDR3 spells CATSASGGTETQYF. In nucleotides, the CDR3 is TGTGCCACCAGCGCTAGCGGGGGGACGGAGACCCAGTACTTC.

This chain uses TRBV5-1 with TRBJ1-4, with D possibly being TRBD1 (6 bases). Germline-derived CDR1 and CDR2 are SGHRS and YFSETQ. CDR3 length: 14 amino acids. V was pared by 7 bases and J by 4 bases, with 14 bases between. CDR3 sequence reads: CASSKGDGNEKLFF. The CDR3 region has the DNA TGCGCCAGCTCCAAGGGGGACGGTAATGAAAAACTGTTTTTT.